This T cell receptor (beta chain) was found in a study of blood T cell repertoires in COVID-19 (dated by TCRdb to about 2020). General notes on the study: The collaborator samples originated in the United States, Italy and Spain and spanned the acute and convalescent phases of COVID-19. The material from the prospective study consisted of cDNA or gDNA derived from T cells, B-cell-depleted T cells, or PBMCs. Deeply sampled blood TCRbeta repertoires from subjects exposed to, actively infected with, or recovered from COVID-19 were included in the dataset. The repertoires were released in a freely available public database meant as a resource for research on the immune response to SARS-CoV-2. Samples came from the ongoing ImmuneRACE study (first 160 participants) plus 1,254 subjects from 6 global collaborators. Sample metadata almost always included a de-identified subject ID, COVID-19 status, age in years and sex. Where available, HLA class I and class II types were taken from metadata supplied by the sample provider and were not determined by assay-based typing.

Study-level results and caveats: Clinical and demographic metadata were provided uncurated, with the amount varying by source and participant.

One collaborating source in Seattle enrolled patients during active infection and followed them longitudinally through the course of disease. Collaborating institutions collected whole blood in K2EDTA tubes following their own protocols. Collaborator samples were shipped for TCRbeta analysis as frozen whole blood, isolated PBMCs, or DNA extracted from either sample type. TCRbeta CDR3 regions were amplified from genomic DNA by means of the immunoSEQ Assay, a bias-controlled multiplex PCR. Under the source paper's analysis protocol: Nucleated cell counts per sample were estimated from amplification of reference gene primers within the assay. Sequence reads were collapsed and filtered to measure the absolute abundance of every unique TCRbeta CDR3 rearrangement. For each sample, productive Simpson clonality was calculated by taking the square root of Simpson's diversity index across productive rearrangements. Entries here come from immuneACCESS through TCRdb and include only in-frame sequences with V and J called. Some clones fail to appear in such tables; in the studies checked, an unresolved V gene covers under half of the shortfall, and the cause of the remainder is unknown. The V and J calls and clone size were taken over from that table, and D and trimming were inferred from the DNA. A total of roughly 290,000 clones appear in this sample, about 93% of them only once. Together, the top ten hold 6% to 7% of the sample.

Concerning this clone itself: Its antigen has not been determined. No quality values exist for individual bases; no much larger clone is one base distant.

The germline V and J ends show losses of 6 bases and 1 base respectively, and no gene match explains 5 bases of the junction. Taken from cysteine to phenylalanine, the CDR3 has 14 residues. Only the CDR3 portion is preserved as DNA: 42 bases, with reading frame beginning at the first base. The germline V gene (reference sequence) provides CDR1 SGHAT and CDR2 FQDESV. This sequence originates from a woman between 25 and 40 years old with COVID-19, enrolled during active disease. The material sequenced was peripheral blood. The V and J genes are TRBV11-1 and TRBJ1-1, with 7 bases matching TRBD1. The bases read TGTGCCAGCAGTCGGGGACAGAGGAACACTGAAGCTTTCTTT. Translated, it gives CASSRGQRNTEAFF.